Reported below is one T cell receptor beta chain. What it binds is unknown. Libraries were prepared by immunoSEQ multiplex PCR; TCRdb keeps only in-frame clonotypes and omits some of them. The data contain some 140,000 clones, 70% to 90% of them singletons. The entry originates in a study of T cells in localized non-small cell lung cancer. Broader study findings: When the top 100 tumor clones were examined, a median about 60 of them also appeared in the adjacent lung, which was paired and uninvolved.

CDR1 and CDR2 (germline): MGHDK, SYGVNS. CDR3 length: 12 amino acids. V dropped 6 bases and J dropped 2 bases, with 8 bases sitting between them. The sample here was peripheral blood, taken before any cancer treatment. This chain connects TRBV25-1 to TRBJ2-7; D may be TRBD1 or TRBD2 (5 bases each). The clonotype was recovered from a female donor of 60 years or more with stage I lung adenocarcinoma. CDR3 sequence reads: CASRGTAYEQYF. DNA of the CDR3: TGTGCCAGCAGGGGGACCGCCTACGAGCAGTACTTC.